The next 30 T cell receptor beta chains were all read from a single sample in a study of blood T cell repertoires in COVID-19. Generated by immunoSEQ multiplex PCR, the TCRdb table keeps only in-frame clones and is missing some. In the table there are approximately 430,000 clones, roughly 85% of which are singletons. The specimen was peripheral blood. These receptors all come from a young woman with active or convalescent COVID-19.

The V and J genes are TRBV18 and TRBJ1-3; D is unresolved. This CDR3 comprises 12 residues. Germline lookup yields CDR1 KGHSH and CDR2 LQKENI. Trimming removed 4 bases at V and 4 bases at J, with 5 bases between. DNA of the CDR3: TGTGCCAGCTCACTAACAGGAAACACCATATATTTT. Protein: CASSLTGNTIYF.

CDR3 DNA: TGTGCCAGCAGTTTAATTGCCACTTCCGAGCAGTACTTC. It specifies CASSLIATSEQYF. This chain uses TRBV27 with TRBJ2-7; D remains ambiguous. CDR1 and CDR2 (germline): MNHEY, SMNVEV (reference sequence). The V end lost 2 bases, the J end lost 6 bases, and 11 bases lay between the germline ends. This CDR3 spans 13 amino acids.

CDR3 DNA: TGCGCCAGCAGCCCGGGACTCCAGGGAGGATCCTATAATTCACCCCTCCACTTT. It is translated as CASSPGLQGGSYNSPLHF. The chain employs TRBV5-1 and TRBJ1-6, with a tentative D call TRBD1 (5 bases). CDR1 is SGHRS, CDR2 YFSETQ, per germline. This CDR3 has 18 residues. Trimming shortened V by 4 bases and J by 1 base, and 18 bases separated the two germline ends.

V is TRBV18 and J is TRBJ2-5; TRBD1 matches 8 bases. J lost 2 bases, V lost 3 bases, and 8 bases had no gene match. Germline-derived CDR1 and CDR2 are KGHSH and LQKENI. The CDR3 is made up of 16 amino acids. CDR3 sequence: CASSPGWGQAQETQYF. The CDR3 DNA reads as TGTGCCAGCTCACCGGGGTGGGGACAGGCTCAAGAGACCCAGTACTTC.

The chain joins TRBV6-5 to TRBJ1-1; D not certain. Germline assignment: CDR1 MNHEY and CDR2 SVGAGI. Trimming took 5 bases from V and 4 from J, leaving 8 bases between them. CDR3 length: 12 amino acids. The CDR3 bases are TGTGCCAGCAGTCCTGACTTCACTGAAGCTTTCTTT. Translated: CASSPDFTEAFF.

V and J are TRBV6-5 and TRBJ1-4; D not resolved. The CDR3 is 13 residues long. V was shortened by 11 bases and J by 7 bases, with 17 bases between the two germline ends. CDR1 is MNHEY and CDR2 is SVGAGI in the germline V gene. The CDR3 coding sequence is TGTGCCGCCCGGGAAATCATCGGTGAAAAACTGTTTTTT. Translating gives CAAREIIGEKLFF.

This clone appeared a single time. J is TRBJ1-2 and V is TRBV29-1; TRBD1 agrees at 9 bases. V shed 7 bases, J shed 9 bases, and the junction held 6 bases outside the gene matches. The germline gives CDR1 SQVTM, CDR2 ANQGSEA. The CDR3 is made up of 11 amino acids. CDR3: CSARTGDRYTF. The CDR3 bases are TGCAGCGCCCGGACAGGGGATCGCTACACCTTC. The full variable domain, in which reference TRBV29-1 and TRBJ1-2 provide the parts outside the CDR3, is SAVISQKPSRDICQRGTSLTIQCQVDSQVTMMFWYRQQPGQSLTLIATANQGSEATYESGFVIDKFPISRPNLTFSTLTVSNMSPEDSSIYLCSARTGDRYTFGSGTRLTVV.

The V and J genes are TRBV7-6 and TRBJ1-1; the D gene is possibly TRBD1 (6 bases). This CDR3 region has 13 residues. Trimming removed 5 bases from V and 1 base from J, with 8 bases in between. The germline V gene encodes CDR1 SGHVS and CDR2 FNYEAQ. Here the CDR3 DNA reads TGTGCCAGCAGCGCGGACAGGAACACTGAAGCTTTCTTT. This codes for CASSADRNTEAFF. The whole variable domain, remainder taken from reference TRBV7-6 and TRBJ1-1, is GAGVSQSPRYKVTKRGQDVALRCDPISGHVSLYWYRQALGQGPEFLTYFNYEAQQDKSGLPNDRFSAERPEGSISTLTIQRTEQRDSAMYRCASSADRNTEAFFGQGTRLTVV.

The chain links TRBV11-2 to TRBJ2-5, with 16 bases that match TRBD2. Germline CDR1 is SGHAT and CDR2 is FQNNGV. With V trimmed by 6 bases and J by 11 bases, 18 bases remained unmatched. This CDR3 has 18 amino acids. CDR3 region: CASRNKNRSGTSGRAQYF. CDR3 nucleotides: TGTGCCAGCAGGAACAAAAACAGGTCCGGGACTAGCGGGAGGGCACAGTACTTC. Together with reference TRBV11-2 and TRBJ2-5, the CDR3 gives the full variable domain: EAGVAQSPRYKIIEKRQSVAFWCNPISGHATLYWYQQILGQGPKLLIQFQNNGVVDDSQLPKDRFSAERLKGVDSTLKIQPAKLEDSAVYLCASRNKNRSGTSGRAQYFGPGTRLLVL.

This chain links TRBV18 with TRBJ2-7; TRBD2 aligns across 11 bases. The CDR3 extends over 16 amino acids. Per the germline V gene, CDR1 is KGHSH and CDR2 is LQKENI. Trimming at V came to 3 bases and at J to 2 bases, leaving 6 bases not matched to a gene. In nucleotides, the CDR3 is TGTGCCAGCTCACCGCTAGCGGGGGGATTTACCTACGAGCAGTACTTC. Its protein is CASSPLAGGFTYEQYF.

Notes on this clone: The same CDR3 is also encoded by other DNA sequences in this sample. The CDR3 sequence is CASSQDRGYGYTF. The CDR3 DNA reads TGCGCCAGCAGCCAAGATCGGGGGTACGGCTACACCTTC. The chain recombines TRBV4-1 with TRBJ1-2; tentatively, D is TRBD1 (5 bases). This CDR3 is 13 amino acids long. V dropped 0 bases and J dropped 8 bases, with 10 bases sitting between them. CDR1 is MGHRA, CDR2 YSYEKL, per germline.

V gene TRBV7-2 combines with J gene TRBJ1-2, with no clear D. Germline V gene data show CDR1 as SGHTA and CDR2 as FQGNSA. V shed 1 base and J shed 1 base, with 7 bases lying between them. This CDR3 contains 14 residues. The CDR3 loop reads CASSLGGGNYGYTF. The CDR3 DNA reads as TGTGCCAGCAGCTTAGGGGGAGGTAACTATGGCTACACCTTC.

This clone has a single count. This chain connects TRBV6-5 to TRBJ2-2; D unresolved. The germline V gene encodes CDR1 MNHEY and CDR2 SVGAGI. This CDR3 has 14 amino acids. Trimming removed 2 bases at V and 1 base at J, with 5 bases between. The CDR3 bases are TGTGCCAGCAGTTACGCGCTGAACACCGGGGAGCTGTTTTTT. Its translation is CASSYALNTGELFF.

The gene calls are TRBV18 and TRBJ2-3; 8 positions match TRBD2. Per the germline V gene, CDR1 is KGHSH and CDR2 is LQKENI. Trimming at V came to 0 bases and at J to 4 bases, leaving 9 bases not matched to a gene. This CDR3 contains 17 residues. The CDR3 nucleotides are TGTGCCAGCTCACCACCGGATCCCGGGAGGGCCCCAGATACGCAGTATTTT. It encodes CASSPPDPGRAPDTQYF.

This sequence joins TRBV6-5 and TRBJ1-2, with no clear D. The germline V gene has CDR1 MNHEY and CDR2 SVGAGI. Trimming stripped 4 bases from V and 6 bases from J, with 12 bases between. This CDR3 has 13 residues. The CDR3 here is CASSSPVQDGYTF. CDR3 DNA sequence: TGTGCCAGCAGTTCGCCAGTTCAGGATGGCTACACCTTC.

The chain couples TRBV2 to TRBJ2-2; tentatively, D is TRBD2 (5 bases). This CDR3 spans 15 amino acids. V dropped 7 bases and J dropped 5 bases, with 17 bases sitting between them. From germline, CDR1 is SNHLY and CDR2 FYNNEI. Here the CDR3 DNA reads TGTGCCAGCACCCCCGGGCGGGTTGGGACCGGGGAGCTGTTTTTT. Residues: CASTPGRVGTGELFF. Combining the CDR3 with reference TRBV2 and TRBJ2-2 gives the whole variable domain EPEVTQTPSHQVTQMGQEVILRCVPISNHLYFYWYRQILGQKVEFLVSFYNNEISEKSEIFDDQFSVERPDGSNFTLKIRSTKLEDSAMYFCASTPGRVGTGELFFGEGSRLTVL.

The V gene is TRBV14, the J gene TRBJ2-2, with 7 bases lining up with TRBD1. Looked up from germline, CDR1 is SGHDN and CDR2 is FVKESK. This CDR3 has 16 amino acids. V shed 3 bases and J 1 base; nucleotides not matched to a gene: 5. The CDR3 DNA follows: TGTGCCAGCAGCCACTACCGGGACAGGAACACCGGGGAGCTGTTTTTT. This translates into CASSHYRDRNTGELFF.

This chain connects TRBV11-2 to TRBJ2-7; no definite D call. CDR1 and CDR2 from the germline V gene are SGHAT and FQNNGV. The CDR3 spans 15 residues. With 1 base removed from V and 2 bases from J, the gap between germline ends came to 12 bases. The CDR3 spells CASSLGQVPTYEQYF. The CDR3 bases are TGTGCCAGCAGCTTAGGGCAGGTCCCCACCTACGAGCAGTACTTC.

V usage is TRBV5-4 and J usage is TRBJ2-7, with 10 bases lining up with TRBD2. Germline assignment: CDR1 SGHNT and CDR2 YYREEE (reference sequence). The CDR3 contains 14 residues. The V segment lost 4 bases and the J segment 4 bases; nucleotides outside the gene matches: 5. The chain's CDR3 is CASSGSGGAYEQYF. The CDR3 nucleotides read TGTGCCAGCAGCGGGAGCGGGGGGGCATACGAGCAGTACTTC.

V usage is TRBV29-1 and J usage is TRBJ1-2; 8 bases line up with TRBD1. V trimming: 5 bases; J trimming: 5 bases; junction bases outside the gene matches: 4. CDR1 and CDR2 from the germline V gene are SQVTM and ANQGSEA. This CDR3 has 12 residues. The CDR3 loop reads CSVSTGDYGYTF. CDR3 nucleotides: TGCAGCGTTTCGACAGGGGATTATGGCTACACCTTC.

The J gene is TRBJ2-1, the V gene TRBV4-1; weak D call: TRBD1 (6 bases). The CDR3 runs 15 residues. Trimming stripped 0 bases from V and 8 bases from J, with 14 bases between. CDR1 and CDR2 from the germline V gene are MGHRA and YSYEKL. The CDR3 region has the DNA TGCGCCAGCAGCCAAGATCAGGGGTTGCGGGATGAGCAGTTCTTC. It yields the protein CASSQDQGLRDEQFF.

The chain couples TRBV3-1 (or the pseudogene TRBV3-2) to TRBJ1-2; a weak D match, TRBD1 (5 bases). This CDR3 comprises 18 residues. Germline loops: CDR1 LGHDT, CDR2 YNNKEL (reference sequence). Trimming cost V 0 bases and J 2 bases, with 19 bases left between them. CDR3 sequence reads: CASSQDPIWGGKNYGYTF. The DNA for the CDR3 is TGTGCCAGCAGCCAAGATCCCATCTGGGGCGGGAAAAACTATGGCTACACCTTC.

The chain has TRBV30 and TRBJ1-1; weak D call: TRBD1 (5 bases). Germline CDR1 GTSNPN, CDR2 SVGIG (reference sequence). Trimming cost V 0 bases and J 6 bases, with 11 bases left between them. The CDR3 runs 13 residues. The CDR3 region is CAWSVPAGAEAFF. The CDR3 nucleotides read TGTGCCTGGAGTGTGCCTGCGGGGGCTGAAGCTTTCTTT.

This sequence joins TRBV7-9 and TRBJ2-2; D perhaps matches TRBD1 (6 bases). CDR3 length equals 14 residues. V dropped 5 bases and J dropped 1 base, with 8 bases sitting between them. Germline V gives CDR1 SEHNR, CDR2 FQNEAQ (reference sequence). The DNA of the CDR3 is TGTGCCAGCAGCACGACAGGGAACACCGGGGAGCTGTTTTTT. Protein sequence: CASSTTGNTGELFF. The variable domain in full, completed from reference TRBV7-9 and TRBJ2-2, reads DTGVSQNPRHKITKRGQNVTFRCDPISEHNRLYWYRQTLGQGPEFLTYFQNEAQLEKSRLLSDRFSAERPKGSFSTLEIQRTEQGDSAMYLCASSTTGNTGELFFGEGSRLTVL.

The CDR3 DNA reads as TGTGCCAGCAGAAAACCCTACAGGGACGAGCAGTACTTC. The encoded protein is CASRKPYRDEQYF. The chain employs TRBV12-3 or TRBV12-4 and TRBJ2-7; weak D call: TRBD1 (6 bases). V was pared by 6 bases and J by 5 bases, with 14 bases between. The CDR3 spans 13 residues.

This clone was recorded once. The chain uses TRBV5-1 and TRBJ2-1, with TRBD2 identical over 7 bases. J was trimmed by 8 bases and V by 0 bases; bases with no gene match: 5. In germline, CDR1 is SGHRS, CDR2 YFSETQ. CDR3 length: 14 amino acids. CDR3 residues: CASSLAGREDEQFF. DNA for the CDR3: TGCGCCAGCAGCTTGGCGGGACGGGAGGATGAGCAGTTCTTC.

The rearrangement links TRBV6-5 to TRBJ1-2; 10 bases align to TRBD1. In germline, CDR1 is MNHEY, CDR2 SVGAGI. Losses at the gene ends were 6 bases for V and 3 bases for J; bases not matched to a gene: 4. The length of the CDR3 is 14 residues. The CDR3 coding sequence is TGTGCCAGCAGAGGACAGGGGGGTTACTATGGCTACACCTTC. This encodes CASRGQGGYYGYTF.

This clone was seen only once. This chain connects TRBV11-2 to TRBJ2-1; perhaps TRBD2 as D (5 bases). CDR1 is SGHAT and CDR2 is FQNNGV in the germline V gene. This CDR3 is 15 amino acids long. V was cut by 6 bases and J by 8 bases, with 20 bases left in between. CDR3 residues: CASRPRRARGDEQFF. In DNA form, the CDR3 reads TGTGCCAGCAGGCCAAGACGGGCCCGGGGAGATGAGCAGTTCTTC.

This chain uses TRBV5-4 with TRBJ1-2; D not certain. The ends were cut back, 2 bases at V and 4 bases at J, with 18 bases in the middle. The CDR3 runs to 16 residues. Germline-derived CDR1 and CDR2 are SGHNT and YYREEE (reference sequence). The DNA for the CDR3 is TGTGCCAGCAGCTTTGGGAAAATCGGGAGAGGCTATGGCTACACCTTC. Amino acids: CASSFGKIGRGYGYTF.

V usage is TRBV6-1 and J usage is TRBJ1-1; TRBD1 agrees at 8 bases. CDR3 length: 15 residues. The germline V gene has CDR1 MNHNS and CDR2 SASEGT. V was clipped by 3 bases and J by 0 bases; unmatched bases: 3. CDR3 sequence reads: CASSDDRGLNTEAFF. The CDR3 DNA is TGTGCCAGCAGTGACGACAGGGGCTTGAACACTGAAGCTTTCTTT.